These T cell receptor beta chains were read from a single sample in a study of blood T cell repertoires in COVID-19. Clones were sequenced by immunoSEQ multiplex PCR, and TCRdb holds only the in-frame ones, with some missing. This table holds fewer than 140,000 clones, about two thirds found once. The source material was peripheral blood. The receptors originated from a human donor with acute or convalescent COVID-19. The donor label of this sample is uncertain. The CDR3 runs from the conserved cysteine through the conserved F or W. The order of the fields is clone size, V gene, D gene, J gene, CDR3 DNA, CDR3 protein. A D gene is named only where the DNA matches it firmly. Size tells how often a clone was seen (once, few, many) or the class of an expanded clone, and some rows leave it out.

clone_size: once
v_call: TRBV30
d_call: -
j_call: TRBJ1-1
cdr3_nt: TGTGCCTGGAAGTACAGCGGGGACACTGAAGCTTTCTTT
cdr3_aa: CAWKYSGDTEAFF

clone_size: -
v_call: TRBV6-5
d_call: TRBD1
j_call: TRBJ1-3
cdr3_nt: TGTGCCAGCAAAGGGGGCGGTGGAAACACCATATATTTT
cdr3_aa: CASKGGGGNTIYF

clone_size: few
v_call: TRBV13
d_call: TRBD1
j_call: TRBJ1-3
cdr3_nt: TGTGCCAGCAGCTTCGGACCGGGACAGGCACCCTCTGGAAACACCATATATTTT
cdr3_aa: CASSFGPGQAPSGNTIYF

clone_size: few
v_call: TRBV24-1
d_call: TRBD1
j_call: TRBJ2-7
cdr3_nt: TGTGCCACCAGTGATTTAGGGACAGGGGGCGAGCAGTACTTC
cdr3_aa: CATSDLGTGGEQYF

clone_size: once
v_call: TRBV3-1/TRBV3-2
d_call: TRBD1
j_call: TRBJ1-6
cdr3_nt: TGTGCCAGCAGCCAAGATTGGACAGGGCGCTCACCCCTCCACTTT
cdr3_aa: CASSQDWTGRSPLHF

clone_size: many
v_call: TRBV7-2
d_call: -
j_call: TRBJ1-5
cdr3_nt: TGTGCCAGCAGCGCGGAGGGGTATAGCAATCAGCCCCAGCATTTT
cdr3_aa: CASSAEGYSNQPQHF

clone_size: -
v_call: TRBV6-5
d_call: TRBD2
j_call: TRBJ2-3
cdr3_nt: TGTGCCAGCAGTTTCAGCGGGGGGCTGAGCACAGATACGCAGTATTTT
cdr3_aa: CASSFSGGLSTDTQYF

clone_size: -
v_call: TRBV9
d_call: -
j_call: TRBJ2-3
cdr3_nt: TGTGCCAGCAGCGATCGGGGGAGTGGGACAGATACGCAGTATTTT
cdr3_aa: CASSDRGSGTDTQYF

clone_size: -
v_call: TRBV6-2/TRBV6-3
d_call: -
j_call: TRBJ1-1
cdr3_nt: TGTGCCAGCAGTTACCCCCGGGCAGGGCACACTGAAGCTTTCTTT
cdr3_aa: CASSYPRAGHTEAFF

clone_size: few
v_call: TRBV7-6
d_call: TRBD1
j_call: TRBJ1-1
cdr3_nt: TGTGCCAGCAGCTTAGCGGGCCCCTTGACAGGGTTGATGGCGAACACTGAAGCTTTCTTT
cdr3_aa: CASSLAGPLTGLMANTEAFF

clone_size: few
v_call: TRBV7-9
d_call: -
j_call: TRBJ2-6
cdr3_nt: TGTGCCAGCAGCTCTCACAGGGTGGGGGCCAACGTCCTGACTTTC
cdr3_aa: CASSSHRVGANVLTF

clone_size: -
v_call: TRBV2
d_call: TRBD1
j_call: TRBJ1-1
cdr3_nt: TGTGCCAGCAGTGGACAGGGGGCCAAAGCTTTCTTT
cdr3_aa: CASSGQGAKAFF

clone_size: -
v_call: TRBV24-1
d_call: TRBD1
j_call: TRBJ2-3
cdr3_nt: TGTGCCACCAGTGATACTAACAGGGGCGATACGCAGTATTTT
cdr3_aa: CATSDTNRGDTQYF

clone_size: few
v_call: TRBV12-5
d_call: -
j_call: TRBJ1-3
cdr3_nt: TGTGCTAGTGGTTTGGGTGGACAGCTGACCATATATTTT
cdr3_aa: CASGLGGQLTIYF

clone_size: -
v_call: TRBV18
d_call: TRBD1
j_call: TRBJ2-1
cdr3_nt: TGTGCCAGCTCACCGGGACAGGGGGTTGAGCAGTTCTTC
cdr3_aa: CASSPGQGVEQFF

clone_size: -
v_call: TRBV28
d_call: TRBD1
j_call: TRBJ1-2
cdr3_nt: TGTGCCAGCAGTTCCATCCGACAGGGGGCTAGGAACTATGGCTACACCTTC
cdr3_aa: CASSSIRQGARNYGYTF

clone_size: -
v_call: TRBV7-6
d_call: -
j_call: TRBJ1-1
cdr3_nt: TGTGCCAGCAGCCGGCGGGGGGGCTTCATTATGAACACTGAAGCTTTCTTT
cdr3_aa: CASSRRGGFIMNTEAFF

clone_size: -
v_call: TRBV19
d_call: TRBD1
j_call: TRBJ2-3
cdr3_nt: TGTGCCAGTAGTCTCGGGACAGGGGGCGGGGCAGATACGCAGTATTTT
cdr3_aa: CASSLGTGGGADTQYF

clone_size: -
v_call: TRBV7-2
d_call: TRBD2
j_call: TRBJ2-3
cdr3_nt: TGTGCCAGCAGCACCCTAGCGGGGGATGCGACAGATACGCAGTATTTT
cdr3_aa: CASSTLAGDATDTQYF

clone_size: -
v_call: TRBV7-8
d_call: TRBD2
j_call: TRBJ2-5
cdr3_nt: TGTGCCAGCAGCTTAGCGCGTAGCGGGGGGGCGCTGGTAGAGACCCAGTACTTC
cdr3_aa: CASSLARSGGALVETQYF

clone_size: -
v_call: TRBV11-2
d_call: TRBD2
j_call: TRBJ2-3
cdr3_nt: TGTGCCAGCAGCTTAGATGCTAGCGGGGGAACAGATACGCAGTATTTT
cdr3_aa: CASSLDASGGTDTQYF

clone_size: -
v_call: TRBV2
d_call: -
j_call: TRBJ1-6
cdr3_nt: TGTGCCAGCAGTGAAAGCGACGGTAATTCACCCCTCCACTTT
cdr3_aa: CASSESDGNSPLHF

clone_size: once
v_call: TRBV5-1
d_call: -
j_call: TRBJ1-6
cdr3_nt: TGCGCCAGCAGCTTGGGATCCGGGGTCGAGAATTCACCCCTCCACTTT
cdr3_aa: CASSLGSGVENSPLHF

clone_size: few
v_call: TRBV4-1
d_call: -
j_call: TRBJ1-5
cdr3_nt: TGCGCCAGCAGCCAAGAGGGGGCTTCGGTCAATCAGCCCCAGCATTTT
cdr3_aa: CASSQEGASVNQPQHF

clone_size: -
v_call: TRBV2
d_call: -
j_call: TRBJ1-5
cdr3_nt: TGTGCCAGCAGTGAATACTTGCGCACCAATCAGCCCCAGCATTTT
cdr3_aa: CASSEYLRTNQPQHF

clone_size: -
v_call: TRBV28
d_call: -
j_call: TRBJ1-2
cdr3_nt: TGTGCCAGCAGTTTATTAACAGCCTATGGCTACACCTTC
cdr3_aa: CASSLLTAYGYTF

clone_size: -
v_call: TRBV4-1
d_call: TRBD2
j_call: TRBJ2-3
cdr3_nt: TGCGCCAGCAGCCAAGTCAAGGTAGCGGGGGGGCCAGGAGATACGCAGTATTTT
cdr3_aa: CASSQVKVAGGPGDTQYF

clone_size: -
v_call: TRBV19
d_call: TRBD1
j_call: TRBJ1-6
cdr3_nt: TGTGCCAGTAGCTCTACAGGGGATAATTCACCCCTCCACTTT
cdr3_aa: CASSSTGDNSPLHF

clone_size: -
v_call: TRBV6-5
d_call: -
j_call: TRBJ1-4
cdr3_nt: TGTGCCAGCACCTCCGGTCCTAATGAAAAACTGTTTTTT
cdr3_aa: CASTSGPNEKLFF

clone_size: -
v_call: TRBV5-1
d_call: -
j_call: TRBJ2-7
cdr3_nt: TGCGCCAGCAGCTTTGGCACCTCCTACGAGCAGTACTTC
cdr3_aa: CASSFGTSYEQYF

clone_size: -
v_call: TRBV11-2
d_call: TRBD1
j_call: TRBJ2-4
cdr3_nt: TGTGCCAGCAGCTTAGTTCCTAGGACAGGGAAAAACATTCAGTACTTC
cdr3_aa: CASSLVPRTGKNIQYF

clone_size: few
v_call: TRBV11-3
d_call: -
j_call: TRBJ2-7
cdr3_nt: TGTGCCAGCAGCCCCAGTTACGAGCAGTACTTC
cdr3_aa: CASSPSYEQYF

clone_size: -
v_call: TRBV28
d_call: -
j_call: TRBJ2-3
cdr3_nt: TGTGCCAGCAGGCGTGCAGATACGCAGTATTTT
cdr3_aa: CASRRADTQYF

clone_size: -
v_call: TRBV5-8
d_call: TRBD2
j_call: TRBJ2-7
cdr3_nt: TGTGCCAGCGCGAATGAGCGGGGGTGGCCCTACGAGCAGTACTTC
cdr3_aa: CASANERGWPYEQYF

clone_size: -
v_call: TRBV24-1
d_call: TRBD2
j_call: TRBJ2-1
cdr3_nt: TGTGCCACCAGTGATTTGCGGAGCGGGGTAAGCTACAATGAGCAGTTCTTC
cdr3_aa: CATSDLRSGVSYNEQFF

clone_size: -
v_call: TRBV7-8
d_call: -
j_call: TRBJ1-3
cdr3_nt: TGTGCCAGCAGCCCCGGAGGCTTACTAGGAAACACCATATATTTT
cdr3_aa: CASSPGGLLGNTIYF

clone_size: -
v_call: TRBV6-5
d_call: TRBD1
j_call: TRBJ1-3
cdr3_nt: TGTGCCAGCAGTTCCACAGGGGTTGGAAACACCATATATTTT
cdr3_aa: CASSSTGVGNTIYF

clone_size: few
v_call: TRBV2
d_call: -
j_call: TRBJ1-5
cdr3_nt: TGTGCCAGCAGTGAAGTCACAGCTGGGAGTCAGCCCCAGCATTTT
cdr3_aa: CASSEVTAGSQPQHF

clone_size: few
v_call: TRBV3-1/TRBV3-2
d_call: -
j_call: TRBJ2-5
cdr3_nt: TGTGCCAGCAGGACCGAGGGGGCCCAGTACTTC
cdr3_aa: CASRTEGAQYF

clone_size: -
v_call: TRBV19
d_call: TRBD1
j_call: TRBJ1-5
cdr3_nt: TGTGCCAGTAATACAGGGGGCTACCAGCCCCAGCATTTT
cdr3_aa: CASNTGGYQPQHF

clone_size: -
v_call: TRBV10-3
d_call: -
j_call: TRBJ1-2
cdr3_nt: TGTGCCATCAGTGAGCGCGGGAACTCCTATGGCTACACCTTC
cdr3_aa: CAISERGNSYGYTF

clone_size: once
v_call: TRBV7-6
d_call: -
j_call: TRBJ2-1
cdr3_nt: TGTGCCAGCAGCTTAGGTCGCTGGCGGGGGCGCCGCTCCTACAATGAGCAGTTCTTC
cdr3_aa: CASSLGRWRGRRSYNEQFF

clone_size: -
v_call: TRBV27
d_call: TRBD1
j_call: TRBJ2-1
cdr3_nt: TGTGCCAGCAGTTTAATCTGGGGACAGGGGTTGAATGAGCAGTTCTTC
cdr3_aa: CASSLIWGQGLNEQFF

clone_size: -
v_call: TRBV2
d_call: -
j_call: TRBJ1-5
cdr3_nt: TGTGCCAGCAGTGTCGCGGGGGGAGAAAACAATCAGCCCCAGCATTTT
cdr3_aa: CASSVAGGENNQPQHF

clone_size: -
v_call: TRBV5-1
d_call: TRBD1
j_call: TRBJ1-1
cdr3_nt: TGCGCCAGCAGGGGACAGGGAATCACTGAAGCTTTCTTT
cdr3_aa: CASRGQGITEAFF

clone_size: -
v_call: TRBV28
d_call: TRBD1
j_call: TRBJ2-3
cdr3_nt: TGTGCCAGCAGTTTGCAGGGGGTAAACACAGATACGCAGTATTTT
cdr3_aa: CASSLQGVNTDTQYF

clone_size: -
v_call: TRBV6-1
d_call: -
j_call: TRBJ1-2
cdr3_nt: TGTGCCAGCAGTGAGGGGGCTCATGGCTACACCTTC
cdr3_aa: CASSEGAHGYTF

clone_size: -
v_call: TRBV4-2
d_call: TRBD1
j_call: TRBJ1-1
cdr3_nt: TGTGCCAGCAGCCAAGGGTCAGGGGGGACTGAAGCTTTCTTT
cdr3_aa: CASSQGSGGTEAFF

clone_size: -
v_call: TRBV5-1
d_call: TRBD1
j_call: TRBJ1-4
cdr3_nt: TGCGCCAGCAGCTTGGATGGGCAGGCAGGGGGAAAACTGTTTTTT
cdr3_aa: CASSLDGQAGGKLFF

clone_size: -
v_call: TRBV5-1
d_call: -
j_call: TRBJ1-1
cdr3_nt: TGCGCCAGCAGCCCTACCTCGAACACTGAAGCTTTCTTT
cdr3_aa: CASSPTSNTEAFF

clone_size: once
v_call: TRBV9
d_call: -
j_call: TRBJ1-2
cdr3_nt: TGTGCCAGCAGCGTAGTAACGGGGGGTTATGGCTACACCTTC
cdr3_aa: CASSVVTGGYGYTF